Presented here are 9 T cell receptor beta chains from one specimen sequenced in a study of shared clonotypes between healthy human individuals. Produced via immunoSEQ multiplex PCR; TCRdb's table is partial and in-frame only. The table includes some 1,100,000 clones, around 78% detected once. Specimen: memory CD4+ T cells from PBMCs. Sample subset: CD45RA-negative fraction. Every receptor here comes from a man aged 18 to 29 in good health. Some clones in this sample may be carry-over from other donors' samples.

This chain uses TRBV27 with TRBJ2-3; unclear D gene. The V end was cut by 3 bases, the J end by 2 bases, with 9 bases between. There are 14 residues in the CDR3. CDR1 and CDR2 (germline): MNHEY, SMNVEV (reference sequence). This CDR3 is CASSLEYYTDTQYF. The CDR3 DNA sequence: TGTGCCAGCAGTTTGGAGTACTACACAGATACGCAGTATTTT.

This chain links TRBV27 with TRBJ2-2; D ambiguous. The germline gives CDR1 MNHEY, CDR2 SMNVEV (reference sequence). The V and J ends lost 2 bases and 6 bases respectively, with 22 bases between them. The CDR3 is 18 amino acids. The CDR3 nucleotides read TGTGCCAGCAGTTTAAGAGGTGTGCAGGCCTCCGCTTCCGGGGAGCTGTTTTTT. Translating it yields CASSLRGVQASASGELFF.

This chain links TRBV29-1 with TRBJ2-7; 7 nucleotides match TRBD2. The V segment lost 4 bases and the J segment 2 bases; nucleotides outside the gene matches: 5. Germline CDR1 and CDR2: SQVTM and ANQGSEA. The CDR3 has 13 residues. This CDR3 reads CSVARGDPYEQYF. DNA for the CDR3: TGCAGCGTTGCCCGGGGGGACCCCTACGAGCAGTACTTC.

Only one count was recorded for this clone. The gene calls are TRBV5-4 and TRBJ2-1; tentatively, D is TRBD2 (6 bases). Trimming removed 2 bases from V and 10 bases from J, with 22 bases in between. Germline lookup yields CDR1 SGHNT and CDR2 YYREEE (reference sequence). The CDR3 sequence is 16 residues long. For the CDR3, the DNA is TGTGCCAGCAGCTTAGGTGGGGGACTGAGCCGTCTAGAGCAGTTCTTC. Protein: CASSLGGGLSRLEQFF.

This clone was seen a few times. CDR3 amino acids: CASPYPIGNGGNTIYF. DNA for the CDR3: TGTGCCAGCCCGTATCCCATTGGGAATGGAGGAAACACCATATATTTT. The chain couples TRBV27 to TRBJ1-3; no reliable D call. The CDR3 spans 16 residues. The V gene lost 8 bases and the J gene lost 4 bases, with 21 bases spanning the gap. CDR1 is MNHEY and CDR2 is SMNVEV in the germline V gene (reference sequence).

This chain joins TRBV11-3 and TRBJ2-1; 8 bases match TRBD1. V dropped 0 bases and J dropped 12; count of bases not matched to a gene: 7. Germline V gene data show CDR1 as SGHNT and CDR2 as YENEEA. The CDR3 extends over 14 amino acids. The CDR3 loop is CASSLDISTGVQFF. The CDR3 bases are TGTGCCAGCAGCTTAGATATCTCGACAGGGGTGCAGTTCTTC. The complete variable domain, with remaining parts taken from reference TRBV11-3 and TRBJ2-1, reads EAGVVQSPRYKIIEKKQPVAFWCNPISGHNTLYWYLQNLGQGPELLIRYENEEAVDDSQLPKDRFSAERLKGVDSTLKIQPAELGDSAVYLCASSLDISTGVQFFGPGTRLTVL.

This clone was seen more than once but under ten times. The chain recombines TRBV6-4 with TRBJ2-1, with D unclear. The CDR3 covers 18 residues. Trimming took off 0 bases at V and 0 bases at J, with 15 bases between the two ends. Germline values: CDR1 MRHNA, CDR2 SNTAGT. Here the CDR3 DNA reads TGTGCCAGCAGTGACTCAGTAGGACCCGCGAGCTCCTACAATGAGCAGTTCTTC. Protein product: CASSDSVGPASSYNEQFF.

The chain combines TRBV10-3 with TRBJ1-4; D is unresolved. Germline-derived CDR1 and CDR2 are ENHRY and SYGVKD. V was trimmed by 6 bases and J by 5 bases, leaving 7 bases between them. CDR3 size: 12 residues. The CDR3: CAIRGSNEKLFF. CDR3 DNA: TGTGCCATCAGGGGGTCCAATGAAAAACTGTTTTTT.

Notes on this clone: Other DNA sequences in the same sample also yield this CDR3. The genes are TRBV5-1 and TRBJ2-7; no definite D call. Trimming took 0 bases from V and 0 from J, leaving 4 bases between them. This CDR3 region has 13 residues. Germline CDR1 SGHRS, CDR2 YFSETQ. The CDR3 loop reads CASSLGSSYEQYF. DNA for the CDR3: TGCGCCAGCAGCTTGGGCTCCTCCTACGAGCAGTACTTC.